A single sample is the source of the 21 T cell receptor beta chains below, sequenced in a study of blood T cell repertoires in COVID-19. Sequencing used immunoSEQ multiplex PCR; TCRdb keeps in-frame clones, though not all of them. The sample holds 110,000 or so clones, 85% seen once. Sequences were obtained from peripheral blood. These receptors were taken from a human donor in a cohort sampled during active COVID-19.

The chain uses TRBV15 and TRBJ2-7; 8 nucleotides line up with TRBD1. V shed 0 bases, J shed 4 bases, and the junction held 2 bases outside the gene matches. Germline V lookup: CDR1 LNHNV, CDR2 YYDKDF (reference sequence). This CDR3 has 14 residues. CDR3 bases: TGTGCCACCAGCAGAGATGGACAGGGTTACGAGCAGTACTTC. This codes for CATSRDGQGYEQYF.

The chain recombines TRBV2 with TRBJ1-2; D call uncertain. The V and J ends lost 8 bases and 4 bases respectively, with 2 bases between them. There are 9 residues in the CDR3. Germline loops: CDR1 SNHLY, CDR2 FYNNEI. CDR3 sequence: CASRYGYTF. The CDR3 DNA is TGTGCCAGCCGCTATGGCTACACCTTC.

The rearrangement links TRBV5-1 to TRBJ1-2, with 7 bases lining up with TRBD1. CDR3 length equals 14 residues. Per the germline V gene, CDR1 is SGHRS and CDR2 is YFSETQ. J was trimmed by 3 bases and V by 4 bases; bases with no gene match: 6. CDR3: CASSLTGTDYGYTF. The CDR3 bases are TGCGCCAGCAGCCTTACCGGGACAGACTATGGCTACACCTTC.

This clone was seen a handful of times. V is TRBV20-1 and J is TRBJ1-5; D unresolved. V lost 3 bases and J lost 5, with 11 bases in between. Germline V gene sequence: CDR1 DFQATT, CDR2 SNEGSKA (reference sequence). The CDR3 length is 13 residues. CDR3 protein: CSASANPDQPQHF. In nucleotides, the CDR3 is TGCAGTGCTAGTGCTAACCCTGATCAGCCCCAGCATTTT.

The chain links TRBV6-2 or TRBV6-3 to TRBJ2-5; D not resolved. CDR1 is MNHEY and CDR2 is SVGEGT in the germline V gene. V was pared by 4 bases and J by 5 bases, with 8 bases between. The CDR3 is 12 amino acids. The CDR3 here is CASSSAAETQYF. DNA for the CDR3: TGTGCCAGCAGTTCTGCGGCGGAGACCCAGTACTTC.

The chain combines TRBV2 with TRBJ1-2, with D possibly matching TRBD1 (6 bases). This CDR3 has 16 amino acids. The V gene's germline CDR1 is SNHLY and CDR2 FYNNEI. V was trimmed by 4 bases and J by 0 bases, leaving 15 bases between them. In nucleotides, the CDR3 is TGTGCCAGCAGTGCCCAGGGGATGCGACCTAACTATGGCTACACCTTC. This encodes CASSAQGMRPNYGYTF.

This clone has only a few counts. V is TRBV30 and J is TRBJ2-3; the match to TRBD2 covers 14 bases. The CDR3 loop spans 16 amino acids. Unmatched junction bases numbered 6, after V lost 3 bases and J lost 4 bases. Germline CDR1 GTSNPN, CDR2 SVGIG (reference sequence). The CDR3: CAWSAGTSGGPDTQYF. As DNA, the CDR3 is TGTGCCTGGAGCGCCGGGACTAGCGGGGGTCCAGATACGCAGTATTTT.

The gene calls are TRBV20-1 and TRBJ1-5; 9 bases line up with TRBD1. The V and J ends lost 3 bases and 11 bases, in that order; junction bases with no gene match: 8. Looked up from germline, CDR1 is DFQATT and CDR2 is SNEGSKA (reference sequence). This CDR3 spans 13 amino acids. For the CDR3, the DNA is TGCAGTGCTAGTCGGACAGGGGATCGGGCCCAGCATTTT. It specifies CSASRTGDRAQHF.

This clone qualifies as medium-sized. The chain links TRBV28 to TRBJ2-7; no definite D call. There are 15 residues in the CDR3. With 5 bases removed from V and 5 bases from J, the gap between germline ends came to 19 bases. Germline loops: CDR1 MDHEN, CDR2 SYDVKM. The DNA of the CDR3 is TGTGCCAGCAGTGCCCCCTCGACCCTTCGGGACGAGCAGTACTTC. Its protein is CASSAPSTLRDEQYF.

CDR3 DNA sequence: TGTGCCAGCAGCTTAGGGCCAGCGGGGGGGCCGAAGCCCTACGAGCAGTACTTC. Amino acids: CASSLGPAGGPKPYEQYF. V usage is TRBV7-3 and J usage is TRBJ2-7; 10 nucleotides align to TRBD2. With V trimmed by 2 bases and J by 2 bases, 12 bases remained unmatched. In germline, CDR1 is SGHTA, CDR2 FQGTGA. CDR3 length equals 18 residues. Variable domain in full (rest from reference TRBV7-3 and TRBJ2-7): GAGVSQTPSNKVTEKGKYVELRCDPISGHTALYWYRQSLGQGPEFLIYFQGTGAADDSGLPNDRFFAVRPEGSVSTLKIQRTERGDSAVYLCASSLGPAGGPKPYEQYFGPGTRLTVT.

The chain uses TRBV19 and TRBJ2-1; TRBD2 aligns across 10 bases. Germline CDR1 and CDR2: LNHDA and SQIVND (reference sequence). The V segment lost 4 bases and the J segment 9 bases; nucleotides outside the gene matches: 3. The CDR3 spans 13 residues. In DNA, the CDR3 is TGTGCCAGTAGTAACCCTAGCGGGGGTGAGCAGTTCTTC. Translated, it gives CASSNPSGGEQFF. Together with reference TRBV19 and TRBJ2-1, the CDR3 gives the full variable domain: DGGITQSPKYLFRKEGQNVTLSCEQNLNHDAMYWYRQDPGQGLRLIYYSQIVNDFQKGDIAEGYSVSREKKESFPLTVTSAQKNPTAFYLCASSNPSGGEQFFGPGTRLTVL.

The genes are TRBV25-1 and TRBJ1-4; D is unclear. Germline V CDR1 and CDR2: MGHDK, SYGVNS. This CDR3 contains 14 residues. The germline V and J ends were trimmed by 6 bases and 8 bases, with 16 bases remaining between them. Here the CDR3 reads CASSPAGRGEKLFF. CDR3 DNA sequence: TGTGCCAGCAGCCCCGCGGGTCGTGGGGAAAAACTGTTTTTT. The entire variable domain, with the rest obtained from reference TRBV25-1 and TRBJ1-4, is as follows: EADIYQTPRYLVIGTGKKITLECSQTMGHDKMYWYQQDPGMELHLIHYSYGVNSTEKGDLSSESTVSRIRTEHFPLTLESARPSHTSQYLCASSPAGRGEKLFFGSGTQLSVL.

The CDR3 protein is CASSLGRALSGNTIYF. CDR3 coding DNA: TGTGCCAGCAGCTTAGGGAGGGCCCTCTCTGGAAACACCATATATTTT. The V gene is TRBV7-2, the J gene TRBJ1-3; D remains unclear. Trimming removed 1 base at V and 0 bases at J, with 10 bases between. This CDR3 region has 16 residues. Germline values: CDR1 SGHTA, CDR2 FQGNSA.

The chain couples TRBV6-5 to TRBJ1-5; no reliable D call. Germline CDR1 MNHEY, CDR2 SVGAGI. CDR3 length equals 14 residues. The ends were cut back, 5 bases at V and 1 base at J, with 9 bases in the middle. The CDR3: CASSIAPSNQPQHF. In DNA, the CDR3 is TGTGCCAGCAGTATAGCACCGAGCAATCAGCCCCAGCATTTT.

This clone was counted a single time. CDR3 sequence: CASSRTANYGYTF. The CDR3 DNA sequence: TGTGCCAGCAGTAGGACAGCTAACTATGGCTACACCTTC. The chain joins TRBV27 to TRBJ1-2, with D possibly TRBD1 on 6 matching bases. Looked up from germline, CDR1 is MNHEY and CDR2 is SMNVEV (reference sequence). This CDR3 has 13 amino acids. V gave up 5 bases and J gave up 0 bases, with 7 bases separating them.

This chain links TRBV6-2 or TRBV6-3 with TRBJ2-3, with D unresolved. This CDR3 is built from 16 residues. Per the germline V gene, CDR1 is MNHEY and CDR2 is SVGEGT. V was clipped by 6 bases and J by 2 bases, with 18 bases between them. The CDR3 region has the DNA TGTGCCAGCAGCCCCTTACGAGAAATCTTCACAGATACGCAGTATTTT. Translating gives CASSPLREIFTDTQYF.

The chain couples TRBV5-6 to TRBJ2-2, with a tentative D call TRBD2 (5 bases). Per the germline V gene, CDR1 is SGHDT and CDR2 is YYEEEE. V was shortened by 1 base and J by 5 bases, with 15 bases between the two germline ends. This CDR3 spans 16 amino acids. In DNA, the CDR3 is TGTGCCAGCAGCTTGCGCCGGACTCAGGATACCGGGGAGCTGTTTTTT. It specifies CASSLRRTQDTGELFF.

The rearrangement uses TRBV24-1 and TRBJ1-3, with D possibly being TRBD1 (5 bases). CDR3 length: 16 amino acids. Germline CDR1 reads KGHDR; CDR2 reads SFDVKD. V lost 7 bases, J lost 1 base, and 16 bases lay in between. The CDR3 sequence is CATSAGTRGSGNTIYF. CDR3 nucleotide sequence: TGTGCCACCAGCGCGGGAACGCGGGGGTCTGGAAACACCATATATTTT.

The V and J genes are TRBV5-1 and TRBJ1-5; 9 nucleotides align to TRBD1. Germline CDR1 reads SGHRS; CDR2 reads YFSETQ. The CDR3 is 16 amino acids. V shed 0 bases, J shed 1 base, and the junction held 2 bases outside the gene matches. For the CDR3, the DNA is TGCGCCAGCAGCTTGGTGGGACAGGGAAGCAATCAGCCCCAGCATTTT. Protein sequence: CASSLVGQGSNQPQHF.

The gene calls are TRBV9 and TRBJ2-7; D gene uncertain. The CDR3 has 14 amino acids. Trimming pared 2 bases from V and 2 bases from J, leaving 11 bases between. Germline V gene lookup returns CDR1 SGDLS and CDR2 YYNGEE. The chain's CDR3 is CASSVGINTYEQYF. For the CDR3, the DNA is TGTGCCAGCAGCGTGGGCATTAACACCTACGAGCAGTACTTC.

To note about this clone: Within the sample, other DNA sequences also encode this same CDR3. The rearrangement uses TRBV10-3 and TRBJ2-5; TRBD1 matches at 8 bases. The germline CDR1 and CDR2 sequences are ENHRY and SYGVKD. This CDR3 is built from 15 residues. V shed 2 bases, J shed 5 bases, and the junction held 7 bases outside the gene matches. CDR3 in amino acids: CAISEEGTGGETQYF. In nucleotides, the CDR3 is TGTGCCATCAGTGAGGAAGGGACAGGAGGGGAGACCCAGTACTTC.